The 21 T cell receptor beta chains reported below all come from one sample, sequenced in a study of long-term antiretroviral therapy in people with HIV (dated by TCRdb to between 2021 and 2024). Sequencing of the TRB variable region was done with the immunoSEQ hsTCRB v3.0 assay at survey level resolution. The table was pulled from immuneACCESS by TCRdb, which kept in-frame rearrangements only. Such tables lose some clones; where checked, under half of the loss comes from unresolved V genes, and the rest has no known cause. Present in this sample are approximately 16,000 clones, 65% to 85% of which were seen just once. The ten most abundant clones make up 14% of the sample. This specimen was unsorted PBMCs, taken 1.2 years before starting antiretroviral therapy. Receptors originate from a man aged 25-45 years with HIV.

The chain combines TRBV19 with TRBJ1-1; 12 bases fit TRBD1. CDR3 size: 15 residues. V shed 5 bases and J 6 bases; nucleotides not matched to a gene: 7. Germline assignment: CDR1 LNHDA and CDR2 SQIVND (reference sequence). The CDR3 loop reads CASSPGTGGISEAFF. The CDR3 DNA reads as TGTGCCAGTAGTCCTGGGACAGGGGGCATCTCTGAAGCTTTCTTT.

The rearrangement uses TRBV5-6 and TRBJ2-1; D gene ambiguous. This CDR3 spans 16 amino acids. Germline assignment: CDR1 SGHDT and CDR2 YYEEEE. V lost 0 bases and J 3 bases, leaving 13 bases between the germline ends. In nucleotides, the CDR3 is TGTGCCAGCAGCTTGGACTTTGAAAGGGACTACAATGAGCAGTTCTTC. Its protein is CASSLDFERDYNEQFF.

In nucleotides, the CDR3 is TGTGCCGGAAAAAGGACAGGGGGCTACGAGCAGTACTTC. Its translation: CAGKRTGGYEQYF. The chain joins TRBV30 to TRBJ2-7; 10 bases are a match to TRBD1. This CDR3 contains 13 residues. Germline V CDR1 and CDR2: GTSNPN, SVGIG (reference sequence). J was trimmed by 3 bases and V by 8 bases; bases with no gene match: 7.

This clone has just a few counts. The rearrangement joins TRBV5-8 to TRBJ2-2; D is perhaps TRBD2 (6 bases). Trimming took off 6 bases at V and 3 bases at J, with 12 bases between the two ends. The CDR3 has 14 amino acids. Germline V lookup: CDR1 SGHTS, CDR2 YDEGEE. The CDR3 coding sequence is TGTGCCAGCATGGACCCGGGGGACACCGGGGAGCTGTTTTTT. This translates into CASMDPGDTGELFF.

The V and J genes are TRBV27 and TRBJ2-7; a possible D gene is TRBD1 (6 bases). The CDR3 has 14 amino acids. V lost 5 bases and J 0 bases, leaving 11 bases between the germline ends. Germline V gene data show CDR1 as MNHEY and CDR2 as SMNVEV (reference sequence). This chain's CDR3 is CASSLQGSSYEQYF. In DNA form, the CDR3 reads TGTGCCAGCAGTCTCCAGGGGAGCTCCTACGAGCAGTACTTC.

The chain employs TRBV11-3 and TRBJ2-3; D unclear. The CDR3 has 14 residues. The V and J ends lost 4 bases and 2 bases respectively, with 10 bases between them. Germline values: CDR1 SGHNT, CDR2 YENEEA. CDR3 protein: CASSSSLSTDTQYF. Written as DNA, the CDR3 is TGTGCCAGCAGCTCTTCCCTATCCACAGATACGCAGTATTTT.

This sequence joins TRBV5-4 and TRBJ1-6; 7 bases line up with TRBD1. CDR3 length equals 14 residues. The germline CDR1 and CDR2 sequences are SGHNT and YYREEE (reference sequence). With 1 base clipped from V and 7 bases from J, the junction kept 2 bases outside the gene matches. The CDR3 region is CASSLQDRNSPLHF. The CDR3 DNA follows: TGTGCCAGCAGCTTGCAGGACAGGAATTCACCCCTCCACTTT. Full variable domain (missing parts from reference TRBV5-4 and TRBJ1-6): ETGVTQSPTHLIKTRGQQVTLRCSSQSGHNTVSWYQQALGQGPQFIFQYYREEENGRGNFPPRFSGLQFPNYSSELNVNALELDDSALYLCASSLQDRNSPLHFGNGTRLTVT.

The gene calls are TRBV18 and TRBJ1-5; D call uncertain. The ends were cut back, 1 base at V and 2 bases at J, with 3 bases in the middle. The length of the CDR3 is 13 residues. Germline V gene sequence: CDR1 KGHSH, CDR2 LQKENI. CDR3 nucleotides: TGTGCCAGCTCACCACAGGGCAATCAGCCCCAGCATTTT. Translating it yields CASSPQGNQPQHF. The whole variable domain, remainder taken from reference TRBV18 and TRBJ1-5, is NAGVMQNPRHLVRRRGQEARLRCSPMKGHSHVYWYRQLPEEGLKFMVYLQKENIIDESGMPKERFSAEFPKEGPSILRIQQVVRGDSAAYFCASSPQGNQPQHFGDGTRLSIL.

The rearrangement uses TRBV4-1 and TRBJ1-1; 9 nucleotides align to TRBD1. From germline, CDR1 is MGHRA and CDR2 YSYEKL. Unmatched junction bases numbered 7, after V lost 4 bases and J lost 1 base. The CDR3 loop spans 16 amino acids. The CDR3 spells CASSLGDRARNTEAFF. The CDR3 nucleotides are TGCGCCAGCAGCCTGGGGGACAGGGCTAGGAACACTGAAGCTTTCTTT.

The J gene is TRBJ1-4, the V gene TRBV9; weak D call: TRBD1 (5 bases). The V end lost 1 base, the J end lost 4 bases, and 8 bases lay between the germline ends. CDR3 length equals 14 residues. Germline CDR1 is SGDLS and CDR2 is YYNGEE. Written as DNA, the CDR3 is TGTGCCAGCAGCGTACAGGGCGGTAATGAAAAACTGTTTTTT. This codes for CASSVQGGNEKLFF.

This clone was counted between two and nine times. This chain connects TRBV9 to TRBJ2-1; D is perhaps TRBD2 (7 bases). V was trimmed by 0 bases and J by 5 bases, leaving 18 bases between them. Germline V CDR1 and CDR2: SGDLS, YYNGEE. This CDR3 is 17 amino acids long. The DNA for the CDR3 is TGTGCCAGCAGCGTAGGATGGGAGGGGACACTTAACAATGAGCAGTTCTTC. This gives the protein CASSVGWEGTLNNEQFF.

The chain has TRBV28 and TRBJ1-2, with D possibly TRBD1 on 5 matching bases. This CDR3 has 15 amino acids. Germline V gene sequence: CDR1 MDHEN, CDR2 SYDVKM. Trimming cost V 6 bases and J 4 bases, with 18 bases left between them. CDR3 region: CASSPPVWGLYGYTF. The CDR3, as DNA: TGTGCCAGCAGCCCCCCGGTTTGGGGACTCTATGGCTACACCTTC.

The DNA for the CDR3 is TGTGCCTGGGAAACTAGCGGGAGAGGAGATACGCAGTATTTT. Its protein is CAWETSGRGDTQYF. V and J are TRBV30 and TRBJ2-3; 11 bases are shared with TRBD2. The CDR3 is 14 amino acids. V shed 5 bases, J shed 5 bases, and the junction held 6 bases outside the gene matches. Germline assignment: CDR1 GTSNPN and CDR2 SVGIG (reference sequence).

This chain connects TRBV28 to TRBJ1-4; a possible D gene is TRBD1 (5 bases). Germline values: CDR1 MDHEN, CDR2 SYDVKM. V dropped 5 bases and J dropped 6 bases, with 16 bases sitting between them. This CDR3 is 15 amino acids long. The CDR3 coding sequence is TGTGCCAGCAGTCCTCCGAGAGGCAGGGATGAAAAACTGTTTTTT. Amino acid sequence: CASSPPRGRDEKLFF.

The chain links TRBV6-6 to TRBJ2-7; D may be TRBD1 (5 bases). The CDR3 is made up of 15 amino acids. Trimming took off 7 bases at V and 3 bases at J, with 19 bases between the two ends. Germline CDR1 MNHNY, CDR2 SVGAGI (reference sequence). CDR3 sequence (DNA): TGTGCCAGCACCCCCTCTGGGGCTACGGTCTACGAGCAGTACTTC. Encoded protein: CASTPSGATVYEQYF.

This clone was counted once. The chain employs TRBV7-2 and TRBJ2-7; maybe TRBD2 (6 bases). Germline V gives CDR1 SGHTA, CDR2 FQGNSA. V was cut by 1 base and J by 0 bases, with 13 bases left in between. The CDR3 has 16 amino acids. The CDR3 loop reads CASSLGPGGISYEQYF. Here the CDR3 DNA reads TGTGCCAGCAGCTTAGGCCCCGGAGGGATCTCCTACGAGCAGTACTTC.

By sample fraction, this clone is medium-sized. This sequence joins TRBV5-1 and TRBJ2-1; D gene ambiguous. CDR3 length equals 13 residues. The V and J ends lost 7 bases and 0 bases respectively, with 8 bases between them. Germline V CDR1 and CDR2: SGHRS, YFSETQ. The CDR3 is CASRESSYNEQFF. The CDR3 coding sequence is TGCGCCAGCCGAGAGAGCTCCTACAATGAGCAGTTCTTC.

The rearrangement uses TRBV28 and TRBJ2-2; TRBD2 matches 9 bases. The CDR3 is 16 residues long. The V gene end was trimmed by 4 bases and the J gene end by 6 bases; junction bases not matched to a gene: 9. CDR1 is MDHEN and CDR2 is SYDVKM in the germline V gene. The CDR3 DNA reads as TGTGCCAGCAGTTCCGGGACTAGCAGGGTGGCCGGGGAGCTGTTTTTT. This sequence encodes CASSSGTSRVAGELFF.

The chain joins TRBV6-4 to TRBJ1-1, with D possibly being TRBD1 (6 bases). CDR1 and CDR2 from the germline V gene are MRHNA and SNTAGT. CDR3 size: 16 residues. Trimming removed 3 bases from V and 0 bases from J, with 14 bases in between. The CDR3: CASSENWGQMNTEAFF. CDR3 nucleotide sequence: TGTGCCAGCAGTGAGAATTGGGGACAAATGAACACTGAAGCTTTCTTT.

The chain employs TRBV27 and TRBJ2-5; a possible D gene is TRBD1 (6 bases). Looked up from germline, CDR1 is MNHEY and CDR2 is SMNVEV (reference sequence). This CDR3 comprises 15 residues. V was clipped by 4 bases and J by 5 bases, with 17 bases between them. DNA of the CDR3: TGTGCCAGCAGTTCAGCAGACAGGTCCTGGGAGACCCAGTACTTC. This sequence encodes CASSSADRSWETQYF.

V is TRBV18 and J is TRBJ2-2, with no clear D. Germline CDR1 and CDR2: KGHSH and LQKENI. V shed 2 bases and J shed 4 bases, with 5 bases lying between them. The CDR3 totals 13 residues. CDR3 loop: CASSPISTGELFF. For the CDR3, the DNA is TGTGCCAGCTCACCAATTAGCACCGGGGAGCTGTTTTTT. Looking up the rest from reference TRBV18 and TRBJ2-2 gives the full variable domain: NAGVMQNPRHLVRRRGQEARLRCSPMKGHSHVYWYRQLPEEGLKFMVYLQKENIIDESGMPKERFSAEFPKEGPSILRIQQVVRGDSAAYFCASSPISTGELFFGEGSRLTVL.